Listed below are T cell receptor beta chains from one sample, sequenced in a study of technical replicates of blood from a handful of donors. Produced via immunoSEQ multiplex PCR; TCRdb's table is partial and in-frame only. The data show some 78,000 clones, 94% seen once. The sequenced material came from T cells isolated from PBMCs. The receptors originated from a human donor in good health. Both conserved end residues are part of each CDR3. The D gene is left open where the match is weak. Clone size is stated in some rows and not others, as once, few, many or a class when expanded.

CDR3: CASSQGTSGSMGEQFF
DNA: TGTGCCAGCAGCCAAGGGACTAGCGGGAGTATGGGGGAGCAGTTCTTC
D: TRBD2
J: TRBJ2-1
length: 16
V: TRBV9
size: -

CDR3: CASSQGSGGYQETQYF
DNA: TGCGCCAGCAGCCAGGGAAGTGGGGGGTACCAAGAGACCCAGTACTTC
D: -
J: TRBJ2-5
length: 16
V: TRBV4-1
size: -

CDR3: CASSFWPLAGGNTDTQYF
DNA: TGTGCCAGCAGTTTTTGGCCCCTAGCGGGAGGGAACACAGATACGCAGTATTTT
D: TRBD2
J: TRBJ2-3
length: 18
V: TRBV28
size: -

CDR3: CASSEQGGPGLANEQFF
DNA: TGTGCCAGCAGTGAACAAGGGGGTCCGGGACTAGCGAATGAGCAGTTCTTC
D: TRBD2
J: TRBJ2-1
length: 17
V: TRBV2
size: -

CDR3: CASSFTGGNEKLFF
DNA: TGTGCCAGCAGCTTTACAGGGGGAAATGAAAAACTGTTTTTT
D: TRBD1
J: TRBJ1-4
length: 14
V: TRBV7-9
size: -

CDR3: CASSPNRDLTFYYNEQFF
DNA: TGTGCCAGCAGCCCTAACCGGGACTTGACATTTTATTACAATGAGCAGTTCTTC
D: -
J: TRBJ2-1
length: 18
V: TRBV6-4
size: -

CDR3: CASWVDGTGLYEQYF
DNA: TGTGCCAGTTGGGTGGACGGGACAGGCCTCTACGAGCAGTACTTC
D: TRBD1
J: TRBJ2-7
length: 15
V: TRBV2
size: -

CDR3: CASSGQLNAPQHF
DNA: TGTGCCAGCAGCGGACAGTTGAATGCGCCCCAGCATTTT
D: -
J: TRBJ1-5
length: 13
V: TRBV27
size: -

CDR3: CASSPGTGYNEQFF
DNA: TGTGCCAGCAGTCCCGGGACAGGGTACAATGAGCAGTTCTTC
D: TRBD1
J: TRBJ2-1
length: 14
V: TRBV27
size: -

CDR3: CASSQDEGAGQPQHF
DNA: TGCGCCAGCAGCCAAGATGAGGGGGCGGGACAGCCCCAGCATTTT
D: TRBD1
J: TRBJ1-5
length: 15
V: TRBV4-1
size: -

CDR3: CASSLPDGGAFF
DNA: TGTGCCAGCAGTTTACCCGACGGAGGGGCTTTCTTT
D: -
J: TRBJ1-1
length: 12
V: TRBV28
size: -

CDR3: CAISAAGTAGAEQYF
DNA: TGTGCCATCAGTGCCGCCGGGACAGCCGGCGCCGAGCAGTACTTC
D: TRBD1
J: TRBJ2-7
length: 15
V: TRBV10-3
size: -

CDR3: CASSEETGNTIYF
DNA: TGTGCCAGCAGTGAAGAGACAGGAAACACCATATATTTT
D: -
J: TRBJ1-3
length: 13
V: TRBV6-1
size: -

CDR3: CASSRGTSLRETQYF
DNA: TGTGCCAGCAGTCGCGGGACTAGCTTGCGCGAGACCCAGTACTTC
D: TRBD2
J: TRBJ2-5
length: 15
V: TRBV6-5
size: -

CDR3: CASSTDTDFLSGELFF
DNA: TGTGCCAGCAGCACAGATACGGACTTCCTAAGCGGGGAGCTGTTTTTT
D: -
J: TRBJ2-2
length: 16
V: TRBV5-4
size: -

CDR3: CASSQDSYLTGELFF
DNA: TGCGCCAGCAGCCAAGATTCCTACCTCACCGGGGAGCTGTTTTTT
D: -
J: TRBJ2-2
length: 15
V: TRBV4-1
size: -

CDR3: CASSGLATETQYF
DNA: TGTGCCAGCAGTGGACTAGCGACCGAGACCCAGTACTTC
D: TRBD2
J: TRBJ2-5
length: 13
V: TRBV6-5
size: -

CDR3: CASVQRPESDEQYF
DNA: TGTGCCAGCGTCCAGCGTCCCGAGTCGGACGAGCAGTACTTC
D: -
J: TRBJ2-7
length: 14
V: TRBV6-5
size: -

CDR3: CASSLEVGAQPQHF
DNA: TGCGCCAGCAGCTTGGAGGTGGGGGCTCAGCCCCAGCATTTT
D: -
J: TRBJ1-5
length: 14
V: TRBV5-1
size: -

CDR3: CAWSVQGTGGPHNEQFF
DNA: TGTGCCTGGAGTGTACAGGGGACAGGGGGACCCCACAATGAGCAGTTCTTC
D: TRBD1
J: TRBJ2-1
length: 17
V: TRBV30
size: -

CDR3: CASSLTDSGTDTQYF
DNA: TGTGCCAGCAGCTTAACAGATTCTGGCACAGATACGCAGTATTTT
D: -
J: TRBJ2-3
length: 15
V: TRBV7-9
size: -

CDR3: CSVSGGTGELFF
DNA: TGCAGCGTTTCAGGGGGTACCGGGGAGCTGTTTTTT
D: TRBD1
J: TRBJ2-2
length: 12
V: TRBV29-1
size: -

CDR3: CASSAFGSGRDNQPQHF
DNA: TGTGCCAGCAGCGCCTTCGGGTCGGGTCGGGACAATCAGCCCCAGCATTTT
D: -
J: TRBJ1-5
length: 17
V: TRBV4-2
size: -

CDR3: CASSFPSSDTQYF
DNA: TGTGCCAGCAGTTTTCCGTCCTCAGATACGCAGTATTTT
D: -
J: TRBJ2-3
length: 13
V: TRBV28
size: -

CDR3: CSVVRTEAFF
DNA: TGCAGCGTTGTCCGTACTGAAGCTTTCTTT
D: -
J: TRBJ1-1
length: 10
V: TRBV29-1
size: -

CDR3: CATSRGGPGGEEQYF
DNA: TGTGCCACCAGCAGAGGTGGCCCCGGGGGGGAAGAGCAGTACTTC
D: TRBD2
J: TRBJ2-7
length: 15
V: TRBV15
size: -

CDR3: CASSVGSGGASDTQYF
DNA: TGTGCCAGCAGCGTAGGAAGCGGGGGGGCCTCAGATACGCAGTATTTT
D: TRBD2
J: TRBJ2-3
length: 16
V: TRBV9
size: -

CDR3: CASSYWGGARDTQYF
DNA: TGTGCCAGCAGTTACTGGGGGGGGGCGCGCGATACGCAGTATTTT
D: -
J: TRBJ2-3
length: 15
V: TRBV6-6
size: -

CDR3: CASSYGLKNTGELFF
DNA: TGTGCCAGCAGTTACGGACTAAAGAACACCGGGGAGCTGTTTTTT
D: -
J: TRBJ2-2
length: 15
V: TRBV6-5
size: -

CDR3: CASSFQGGNTEAFF
DNA: TGCGCCAGCAGCTTCCAGGGAGGAAACACTGAAGCTTTCTTT
D: -
J: TRBJ1-1
length: 14
V: TRBV5-1
size: few

CDR3: CATTGSGANVLTF
DNA: TGTGCCACTACAGGGTCTGGGGCCAACGTCCTGACTTTC
D: -
J: TRBJ2-6
length: 13
V: TRBV2
size: -

CDR3: CSVETSGAYEQYF
DNA: TGCAGCGTTGAAACTAGCGGGGCGTACGAGCAGTACTTC
D: TRBD2
J: TRBJ2-7
length: 13
V: TRBV29-1
size: -

CDR3: CASSEAVAGGGEQFF
DNA: TGTGCCAGCAGTGAAGCGGTAGCGGGAGGGGGTGAGCAGTTCTTC
D: TRBD2
J: TRBJ2-1
length: 15
V: TRBV6-4
size: -

CDR3: CASSTGGATNYGYTF
DNA: TGTGCCAGCAGCACCGGTGGGGCCACTAACTATGGCTACACCTTC
D: -
J: TRBJ1-2
length: 15
V: TRBV7-9
size: -

CDR3: CASSSTHNRGAYEQYF
DNA: TGTGCCAGCAGTTCCACCCACAACAGGGGGGCCTACGAGCAGTACTTC
D: TRBD1
J: TRBJ2-7
length: 16
V: TRBV28
size: -

CDR3: CASSRTGRVETGELFF
DNA: TGCGCCAGCAGCCGCACAGGGAGAGTAGAAACCGGGGAGCTGTTTTTT
D: -
J: TRBJ2-2
length: 16
V: TRBV4-1
size: once

CDR3: CASSAGQSSYEQYF
DNA: TGTGCCAGCAGCGCGGGACAGAGCTCCTACGAGCAGTACTTC
D: TRBD1
J: TRBJ2-7
length: 14
V: TRBV9
size: -

CDR3: CASSLWAGQQETQYF
DNA: TGTGCCAGCAGCTTATGGGCAGGCCAGCAGGAGACCCAGTACTTC
D: -
J: TRBJ2-5
length: 15
V: TRBV11-3
size: -

CDR3: CASSPGTGNNEQFF
DNA: TGTGCCAGCAGCCCCGGAACGGGGAACAATGAGCAGTTCTTC
D: -
J: TRBJ2-1
length: 14
V: TRBV7-9
size: once

CDR3: CATLGTSNQPQHF
DNA: TGTGCCACCCTGGGCACCAGCAATCAGCCCCAGCATTTT
D: -
J: TRBJ1-5
length: 13
V: TRBV19
size: -